These 10 T cell receptor beta chains were sequenced from one sample in a study of TIL therapy for anti-PD-1-resistant metastatic lung cancer. Time point in this sample: pre-treatment sample, taken before nivolumab and TIL therapy. The tumor samples were excised metastases, mostly pleural nodules or supraclavicular lymph nodes. Sequencing used immunoSEQ v3. The repertoire was sequenced with immunoSEQ multiplex PCR; TCRdb's copy has only in-frame clones and lacks some. Among about 50,000 clones, over 65% were seen once, and the ten largest hold more than 5%. This material consisted of tumor tissue, taken at baseline. The origin of the receptors is a person between 30 and 79 years old with non-small cell lung cancer.

V is TRBV19 and J is TRBJ1-1; D uncertain. Germline CDR1 LNHDA, CDR2 SQIVND (reference sequence). V gave up 7 bases and J gave up 5 bases, with 17 bases separating them. The CDR3 runs to 14 residues. The CDR3: CASTKAYPVTEAFF. The CDR3 nucleotides read TGTGCCAGTACAAAAGCATACCCTGTGACTGAAGCTTTCTTT.

In DNA, the CDR3 is TGTGCCAGCGAGGGGGGACAGTACAATGAGCAGTTCTTC. It codes for CASEGGQYNEQFF. The rearrangement joins TRBV15 to TRBJ2-1, with D possibly TRBD1 on 7 matching bases. The CDR3 is made up of 13 amino acids. The V gene lost 10 bases and the J gene lost 4 bases, with 14 bases spanning the gap. Germline V gives CDR1 LNHNV, CDR2 YYDKDF (reference sequence).

The genes are TRBV11-2 and TRBJ2-3; unclear D gene. The V and J ends lost 5 bases and 0 bases respectively, with 9 bases between them. The germline V gene encodes CDR1 SGHAT and CDR2 FQNNGV. This CDR3 is 14 amino acids long. CDR3 region: CASSNLDSTDTQYF. The CDR3 bases are TGTGCCAGCAGCAATCTCGACAGCACAGATACGCAGTATTTT.

The chain joins TRBV30 to TRBJ1-3; 7 bases line up with TRBD1. Trimming took 5 bases from V and 0 from J; bases not matched to a gene: 4. CDR1 and CDR2 (germline): GTSNPN, SVGIG (reference sequence). The CDR3 contains 14 residues. CDR3 DNA: TGTGCCTGGCAGACAGGGAACTCTGGAAACACCATATATTTT. This codes for CAWQTGNSGNTIYF.

V usage is TRBV5-4 and J usage is TRBJ2-5, with 7 bases aligning to TRBD1. Germline V gene data show CDR1 as SGHNT and CDR2 as YYREEE (reference sequence). V trimming: 4 bases; J trimming: 0 bases; junction bases outside the gene matches: 3. The CDR3 has 14 residues. The CDR3 DNA reads as TGTGCCAGCAGCCCGACAGGGAACCAAGAGACCCAGTACTTC. As protein: CASSPTGNQETQYF.

The V and J genes are TRBV28 and TRBJ2-7; perhaps TRBD2 as D (5 bases). The germline V gene encodes CDR1 MDHEN and CDR2 SYDVKM. The CDR3 is 12 amino acids. Trimming shortened V by 5 bases and J by 6 bases, and 11 bases separated the two germline ends. CDR3 coding DNA: TGTGCCAGCAGTCCACGAGGGTTCGAGCAGTACTTC. Amino acids: CASSPRGFEQYF.

The gene calls are TRBV7-9 and TRBJ2-3; the match to TRBD1 covers 8 bases. From germline, CDR1 is SEHNR and CDR2 FQNEAQ (reference sequence). There are 15 residues in the CDR3. J gave up 6 bases and V 5 bases, and 10 bases lay outside the gene matches. CDR3 sequence: CASSQTGQGSDTQYF. CDR3 DNA: TGTGCCAGCAGCCAGACAGGACAGGGTAGTGATACGCAGTATTTT.

This clone occurred once. This chain connects TRBV7-9 to TRBJ2-7, with 7 bases fitting TRBD1. V shed 3 bases, J shed 6 bases, and the junction held 5 bases outside the gene matches. Germline-derived CDR1 and CDR2 are SEHNR and FQNEAQ (reference sequence). The CDR3 runs 13 residues. CDR3 nucleotide sequence: TGTGCCAGCAGCTTCACGACAGGGAGCGAGCAGTACTTC. Protein product: CASSFTTGSEQYF.

This clone was picked up a small number of times. The J gene is TRBJ2-3, the V gene TRBV5-6, with 9 bases lining up with TRBD2. The CDR3 runs to 15 residues. Germline values: CDR1 SGHDT, CDR2 YYEEEE. V was pared by 1 base and J by 4 bases, with 4 bases of the junction left unmatched. The CDR3 bases are TGTGCCAGCAGCTTGAGCGGGGGGTCCGCAGATACGCAGTATTTT. Amino acid sequence: CASSLSGGSADTQYF.

This chain uses TRBV5-1 with TRBJ2-3; D remains ambiguous. Germline CDR1 reads SGHRS; CDR2 reads YFSETQ. V shed 0 bases and J shed 0 bases, with 8 bases lying between them. The CDR3 is 15 residues long. The DNA of the CDR3 is TGCGCCAGCAGCTTGGTGGCCGCAAGCACAGATACGCAGTATTTT. It translates to CASSLVAASTDTQYF.